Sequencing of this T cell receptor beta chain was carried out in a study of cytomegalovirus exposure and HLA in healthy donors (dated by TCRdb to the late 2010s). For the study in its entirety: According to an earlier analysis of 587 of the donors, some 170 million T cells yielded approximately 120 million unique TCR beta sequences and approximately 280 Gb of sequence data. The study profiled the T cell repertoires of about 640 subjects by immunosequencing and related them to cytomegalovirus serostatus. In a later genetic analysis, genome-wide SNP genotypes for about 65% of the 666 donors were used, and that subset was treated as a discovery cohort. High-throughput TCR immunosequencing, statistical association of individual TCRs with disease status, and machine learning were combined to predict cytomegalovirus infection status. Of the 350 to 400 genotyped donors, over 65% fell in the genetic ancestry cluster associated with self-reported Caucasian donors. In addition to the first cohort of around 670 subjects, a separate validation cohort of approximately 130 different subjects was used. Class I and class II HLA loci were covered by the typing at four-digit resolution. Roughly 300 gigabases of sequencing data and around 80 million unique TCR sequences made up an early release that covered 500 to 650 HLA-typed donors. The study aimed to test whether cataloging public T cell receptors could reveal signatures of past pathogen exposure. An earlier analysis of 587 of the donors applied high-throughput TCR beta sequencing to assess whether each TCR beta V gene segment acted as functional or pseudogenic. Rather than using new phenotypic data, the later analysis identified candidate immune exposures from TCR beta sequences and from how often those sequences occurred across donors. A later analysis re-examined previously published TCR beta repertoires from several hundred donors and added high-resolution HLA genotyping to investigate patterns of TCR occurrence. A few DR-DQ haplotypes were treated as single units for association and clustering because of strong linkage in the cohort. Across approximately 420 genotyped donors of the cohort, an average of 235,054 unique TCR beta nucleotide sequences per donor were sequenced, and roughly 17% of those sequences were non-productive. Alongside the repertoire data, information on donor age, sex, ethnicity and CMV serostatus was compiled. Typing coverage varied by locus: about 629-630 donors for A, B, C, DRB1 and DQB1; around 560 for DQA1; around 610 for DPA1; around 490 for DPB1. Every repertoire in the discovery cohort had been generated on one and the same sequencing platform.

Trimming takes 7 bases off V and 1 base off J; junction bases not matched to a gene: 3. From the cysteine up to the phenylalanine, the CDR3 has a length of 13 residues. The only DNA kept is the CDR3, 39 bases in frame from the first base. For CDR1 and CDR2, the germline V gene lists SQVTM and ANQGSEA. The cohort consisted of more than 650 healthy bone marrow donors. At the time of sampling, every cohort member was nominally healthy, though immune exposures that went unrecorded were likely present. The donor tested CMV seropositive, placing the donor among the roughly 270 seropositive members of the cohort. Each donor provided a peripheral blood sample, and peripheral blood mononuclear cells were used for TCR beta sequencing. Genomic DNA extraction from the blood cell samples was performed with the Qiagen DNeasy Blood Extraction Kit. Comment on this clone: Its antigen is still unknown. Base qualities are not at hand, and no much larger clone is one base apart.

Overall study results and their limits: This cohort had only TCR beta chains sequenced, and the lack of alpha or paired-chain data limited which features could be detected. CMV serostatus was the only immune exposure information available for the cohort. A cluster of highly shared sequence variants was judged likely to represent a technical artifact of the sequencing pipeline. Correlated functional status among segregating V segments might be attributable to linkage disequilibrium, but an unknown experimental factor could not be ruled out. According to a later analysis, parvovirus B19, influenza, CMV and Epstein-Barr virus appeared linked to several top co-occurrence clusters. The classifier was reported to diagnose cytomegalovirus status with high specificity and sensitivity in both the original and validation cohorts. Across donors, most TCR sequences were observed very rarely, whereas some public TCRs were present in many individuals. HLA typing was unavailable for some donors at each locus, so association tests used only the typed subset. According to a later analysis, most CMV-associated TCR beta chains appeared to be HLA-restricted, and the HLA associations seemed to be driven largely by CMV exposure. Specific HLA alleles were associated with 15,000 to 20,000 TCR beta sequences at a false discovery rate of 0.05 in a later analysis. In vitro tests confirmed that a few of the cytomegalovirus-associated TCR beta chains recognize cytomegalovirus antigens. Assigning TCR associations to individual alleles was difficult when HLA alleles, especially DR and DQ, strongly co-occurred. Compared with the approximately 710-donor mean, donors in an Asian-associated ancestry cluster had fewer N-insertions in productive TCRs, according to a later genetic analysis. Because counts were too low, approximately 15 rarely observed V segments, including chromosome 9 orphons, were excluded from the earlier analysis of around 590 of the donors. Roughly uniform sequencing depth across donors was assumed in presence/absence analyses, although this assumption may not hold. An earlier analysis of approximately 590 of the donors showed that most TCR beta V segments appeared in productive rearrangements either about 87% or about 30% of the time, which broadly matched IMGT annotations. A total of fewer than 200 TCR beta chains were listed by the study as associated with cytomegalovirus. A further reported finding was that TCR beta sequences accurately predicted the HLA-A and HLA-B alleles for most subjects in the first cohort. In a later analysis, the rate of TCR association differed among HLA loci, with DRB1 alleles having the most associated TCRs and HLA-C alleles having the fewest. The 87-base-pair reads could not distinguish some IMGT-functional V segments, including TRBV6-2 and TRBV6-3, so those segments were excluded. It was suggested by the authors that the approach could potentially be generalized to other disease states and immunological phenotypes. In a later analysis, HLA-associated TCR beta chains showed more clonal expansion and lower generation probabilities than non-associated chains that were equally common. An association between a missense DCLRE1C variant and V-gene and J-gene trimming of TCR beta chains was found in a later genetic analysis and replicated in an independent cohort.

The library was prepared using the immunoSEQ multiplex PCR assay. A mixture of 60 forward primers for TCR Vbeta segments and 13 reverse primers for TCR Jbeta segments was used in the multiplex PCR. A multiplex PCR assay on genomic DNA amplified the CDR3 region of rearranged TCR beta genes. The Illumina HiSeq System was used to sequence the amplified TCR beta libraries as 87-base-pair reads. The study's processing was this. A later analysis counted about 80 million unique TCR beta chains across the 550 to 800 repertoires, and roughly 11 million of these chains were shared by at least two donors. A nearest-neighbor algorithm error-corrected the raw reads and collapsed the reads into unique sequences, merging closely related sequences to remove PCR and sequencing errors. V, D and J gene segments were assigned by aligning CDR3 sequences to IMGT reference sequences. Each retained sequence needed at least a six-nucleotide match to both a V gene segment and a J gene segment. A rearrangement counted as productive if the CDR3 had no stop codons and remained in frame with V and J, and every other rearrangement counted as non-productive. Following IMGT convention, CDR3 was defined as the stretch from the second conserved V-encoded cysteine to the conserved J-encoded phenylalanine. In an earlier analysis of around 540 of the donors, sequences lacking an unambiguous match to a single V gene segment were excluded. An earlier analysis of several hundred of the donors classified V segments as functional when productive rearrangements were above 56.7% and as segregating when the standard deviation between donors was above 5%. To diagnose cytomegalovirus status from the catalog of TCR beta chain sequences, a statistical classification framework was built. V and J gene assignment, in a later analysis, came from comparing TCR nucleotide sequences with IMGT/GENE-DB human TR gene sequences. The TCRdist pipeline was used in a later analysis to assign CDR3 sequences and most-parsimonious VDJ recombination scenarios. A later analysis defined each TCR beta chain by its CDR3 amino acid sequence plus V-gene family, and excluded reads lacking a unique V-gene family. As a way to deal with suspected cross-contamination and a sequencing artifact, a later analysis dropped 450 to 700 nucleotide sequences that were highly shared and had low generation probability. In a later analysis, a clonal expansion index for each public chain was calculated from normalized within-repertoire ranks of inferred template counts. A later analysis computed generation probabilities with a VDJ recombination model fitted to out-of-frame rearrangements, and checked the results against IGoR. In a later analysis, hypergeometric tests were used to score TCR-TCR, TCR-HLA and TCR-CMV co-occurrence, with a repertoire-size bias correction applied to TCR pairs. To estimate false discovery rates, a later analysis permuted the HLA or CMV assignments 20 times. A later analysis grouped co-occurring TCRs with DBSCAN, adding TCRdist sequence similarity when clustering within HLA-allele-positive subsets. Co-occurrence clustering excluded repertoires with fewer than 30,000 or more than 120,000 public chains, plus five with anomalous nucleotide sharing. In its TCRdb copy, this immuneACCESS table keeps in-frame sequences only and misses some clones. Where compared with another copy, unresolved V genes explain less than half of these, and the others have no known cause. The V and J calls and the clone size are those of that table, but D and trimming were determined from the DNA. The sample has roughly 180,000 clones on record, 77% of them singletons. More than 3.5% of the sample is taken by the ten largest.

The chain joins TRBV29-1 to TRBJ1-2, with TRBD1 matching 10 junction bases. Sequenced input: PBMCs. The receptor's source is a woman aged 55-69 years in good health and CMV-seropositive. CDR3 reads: CSGGTGVNYGYTF. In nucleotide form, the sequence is TGCAGCGGGGGGACAGGGGTTAACTATGGCTACACCTTC.